This T cell receptor beta chain was sequenced in a study of cytomegalovirus exposure and HLA in healthy donors. The germline V and J ends were trimmed by 8 bases and 4 bases, with 14 bases remaining between them. The CDR3 sequence is 13 residues long. CDR1 is SNHLY, CDR2 FYNNEI, per germline. A remark on this clone: The antigen is undetermined.

General observations from the study: Associated with cytomegalovirus, according to the listing, were 170 or so TCR beta chains. The analysis excluded some indistinguishable V segments, including TRBV6-2 and TRBV6-3.

Use of 60 Vbeta and 13 Jbeta primers characterized the PCR. Profiled with immunoSEQ multiplex PCR; TCRdb holds only in-frame clones, not every one. This sample has 55,000 to 75,000 clones; about 89% occur once, and the top ten carry approximately 1.4%. Material: PBMCs. V and J are TRBV2 and TRBJ2-5, with D possibly matching TRBD2 (7 bases). The clonotype originates from a man aged 18 to 35 in good health and CMV-seronegative. CDR3 in DNA: TGTGCCAGCGGGGGGGCCGAGGGAGAGACCCAGTACTTC. It is translated as CASGGAEGETQYF.